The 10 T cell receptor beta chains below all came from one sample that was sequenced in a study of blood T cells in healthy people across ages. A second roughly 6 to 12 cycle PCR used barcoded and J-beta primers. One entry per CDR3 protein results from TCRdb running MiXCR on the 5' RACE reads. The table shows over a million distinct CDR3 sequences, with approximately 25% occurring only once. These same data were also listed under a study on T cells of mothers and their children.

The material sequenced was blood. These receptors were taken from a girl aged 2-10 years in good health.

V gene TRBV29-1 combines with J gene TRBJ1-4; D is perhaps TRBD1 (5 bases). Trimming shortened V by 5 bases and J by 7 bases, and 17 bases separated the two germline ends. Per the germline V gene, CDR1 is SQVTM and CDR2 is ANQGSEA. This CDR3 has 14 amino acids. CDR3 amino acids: CSVPDSHWGEKLFF. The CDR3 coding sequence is TGCAGCGTTCCCGACAGCCACTGGGGTGAAAAACTGTTTTTT.

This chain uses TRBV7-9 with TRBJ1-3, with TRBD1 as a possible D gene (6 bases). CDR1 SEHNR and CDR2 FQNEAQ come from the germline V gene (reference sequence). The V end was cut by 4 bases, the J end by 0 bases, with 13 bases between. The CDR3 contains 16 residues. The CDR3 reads CASSSRTASSGNTIYF. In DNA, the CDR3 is TGTGCCAGCAGCTCCCGGACAGCGAGCTCTGGAAACACCATATATTTT.

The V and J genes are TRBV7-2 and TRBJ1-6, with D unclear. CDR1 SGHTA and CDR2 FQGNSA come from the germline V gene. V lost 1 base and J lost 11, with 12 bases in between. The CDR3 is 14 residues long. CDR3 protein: CASSLVGRKTPLHF. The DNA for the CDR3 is TGTGCCAGCAGCTTAGTGGGAAGGAAGACACCCCTCCACTTT.

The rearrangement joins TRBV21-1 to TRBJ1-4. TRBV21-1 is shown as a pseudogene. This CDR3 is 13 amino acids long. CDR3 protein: CASRLQRREKLFF. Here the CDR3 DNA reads TGTGCCAGCAGGCTACAGAGGCGTGAAAAACTGTTTTTT.

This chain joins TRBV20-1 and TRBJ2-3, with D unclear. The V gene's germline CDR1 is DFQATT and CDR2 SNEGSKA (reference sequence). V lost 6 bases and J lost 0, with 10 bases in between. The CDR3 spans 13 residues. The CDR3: CSAPLESTDTQYF. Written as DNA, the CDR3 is TGCAGTGCCCCCCTCGAAAGCACAGATACGCAGTATTTT.

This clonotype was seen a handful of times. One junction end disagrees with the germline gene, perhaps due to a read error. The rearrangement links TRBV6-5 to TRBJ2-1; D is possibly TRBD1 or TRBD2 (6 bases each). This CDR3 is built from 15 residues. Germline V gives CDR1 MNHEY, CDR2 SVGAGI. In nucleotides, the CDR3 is TGTGCCAGCAGTTACGCTACTTCCGGAGGGGGGACCCAGCACTTC. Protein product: CASSYATSGGGTQHF.

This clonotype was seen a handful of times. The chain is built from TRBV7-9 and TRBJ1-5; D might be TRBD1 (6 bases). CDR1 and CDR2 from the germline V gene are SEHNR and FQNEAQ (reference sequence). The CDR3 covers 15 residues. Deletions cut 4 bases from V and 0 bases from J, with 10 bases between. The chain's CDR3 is CASSSRGDSNQPQHF. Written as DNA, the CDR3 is TGTGCCAGCAGCTCCAGGGGCGATAGCAATCAGCCCCAGCATTTT.

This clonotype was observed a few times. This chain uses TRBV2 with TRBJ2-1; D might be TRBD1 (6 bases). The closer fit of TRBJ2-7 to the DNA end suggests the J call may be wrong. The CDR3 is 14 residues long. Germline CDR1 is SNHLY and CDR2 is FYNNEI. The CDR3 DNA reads TGTGCCAGCAGCGAAAAACAGGGTCTTCTCGAGCAGTACTTC. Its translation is CASSEKQGLLEQYF.

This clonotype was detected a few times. The CDR3 nucleotides read TGCAGCGTTGAAAGTAGTAGTGGCGGGGAGCTGTTTTTT. This translates into CSVESSSGGELFF. The rearrangement uses TRBV29-1 and TRBJ2-2, with D unresolved. The CDR3 consists of 13 residues. Germline V gene data show CDR1 as SQVTM and CDR2 as ANQGSEA. The germline V and J ends were trimmed by 2 bases and 7 bases, with 11 bases remaining between them.

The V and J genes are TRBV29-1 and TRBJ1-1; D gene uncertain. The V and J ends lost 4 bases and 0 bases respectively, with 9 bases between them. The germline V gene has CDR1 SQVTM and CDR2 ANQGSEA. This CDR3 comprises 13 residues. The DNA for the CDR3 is TGCAGCGTTGGAGCCCTAATGAACACTGAAGCTTTCTTT. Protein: CSVGALMNTEAFF.